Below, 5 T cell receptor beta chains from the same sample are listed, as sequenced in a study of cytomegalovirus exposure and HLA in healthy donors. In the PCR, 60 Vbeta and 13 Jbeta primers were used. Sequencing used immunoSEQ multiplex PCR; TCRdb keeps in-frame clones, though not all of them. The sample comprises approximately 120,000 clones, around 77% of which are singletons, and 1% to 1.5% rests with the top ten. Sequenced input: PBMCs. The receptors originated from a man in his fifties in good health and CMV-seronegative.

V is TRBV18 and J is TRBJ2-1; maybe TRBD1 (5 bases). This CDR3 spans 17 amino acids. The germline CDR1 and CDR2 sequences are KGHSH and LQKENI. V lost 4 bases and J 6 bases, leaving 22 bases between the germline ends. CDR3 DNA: TGTGCCAGCTCACGTTCAGGGTCTTCATTGGTTCTCAATGAGCAGTTCTTC. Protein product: CASSRSGSSLVLNEQFF.

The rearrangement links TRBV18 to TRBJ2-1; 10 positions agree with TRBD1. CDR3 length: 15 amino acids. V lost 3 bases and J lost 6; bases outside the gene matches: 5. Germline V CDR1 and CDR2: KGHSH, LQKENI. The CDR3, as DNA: TGTGCCAGCTCACCCTCCGGGACAGGGGTCAATGAGCAGTTCTTC. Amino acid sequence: CASSPSGTGVNEQFF. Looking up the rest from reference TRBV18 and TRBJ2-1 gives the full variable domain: NAGVMQNPRHLVRRRGQEARLRCSPMKGHSHVYWYRQLPEEGLKFMVYLQKENIIDESGMPKERFSAEFPKEGPSILRIQQVVRGDSAAYFCASSPSGTGVNEQFFGPGTRLTVL.

CDR3 loop: CASSLEYTGNQPQHF. The DNA of the CDR3 is TGTGCCAGCAGCTTAGAATATACGGGGAATCAGCCCCAGCATTTT. V and J are TRBV7-9 and TRBJ1-5; D gene unclear. Germline-derived CDR1 and CDR2 are SEHNR and FQNEAQ (reference sequence). Between the trimmed V and J ends, which lost 1 base and 4 bases, there was a span of 11 bases. The CDR3 length is 15 residues.

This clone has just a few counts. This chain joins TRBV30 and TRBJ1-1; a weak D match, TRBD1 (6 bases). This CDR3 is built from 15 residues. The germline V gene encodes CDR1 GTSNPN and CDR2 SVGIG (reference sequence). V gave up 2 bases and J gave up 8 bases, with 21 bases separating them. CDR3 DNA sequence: TGTGCCTGGAGTTTTAAGGGGGTGGGGCAGGCAGAAGCTTTCTTT. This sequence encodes CAWSFKGVGQAEAFF. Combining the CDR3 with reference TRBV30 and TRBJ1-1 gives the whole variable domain SQTIHQWPATLVQPVGSPLSLECTVEGTSNPNLYWYRQAAGRGLQLLFYSVGIGQISSEVPQNLSASRPQDRQFILSSKKLLLSDSGFYLCAWSFKGVGQAEAFFGQGTRLTVV.

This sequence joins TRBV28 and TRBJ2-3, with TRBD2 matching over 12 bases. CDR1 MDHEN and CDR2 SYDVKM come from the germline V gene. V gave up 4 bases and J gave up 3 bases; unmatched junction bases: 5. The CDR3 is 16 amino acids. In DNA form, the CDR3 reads TGTGCCAGCAGTTCTCTAGCGGGAGGGAGGACAGATACGCAGTATTTT. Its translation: CASSSLAGGRTDTQYF.